This T cell receptor beta chain was sequenced in a study of T cell responses to AZD1222 COVID-19 vaccine. Study-level findings and limits: Donors were largely white British and mainly female; clonal diversity was possibly underestimated.

The V end lost 3 bases, the J end lost 0 bases, and 11 bases lay between the germline ends. Germline lookup yields CDR1 SEHNR and CDR2 FQNEAQ (reference sequence). The CDR3 extends over 15 amino acids. On this clone: The antigen is undetermined.

Using immunoSEQ multiplex PCR, the repertoire was profiled, and TCRdb retains in-frame clones only, with some absent. This table has 110,000 to 150,000 clones, 80% to 95% appearing once. Source: peripheral blood, taken 28 days after the second AZD1222 dose. This rearrangement joins TRBV7-9 to TRBJ1-2; D unresolved. This receptor was identified in an adult who received the AZD1222 COVID-19 vaccine. In DNA, the CDR3 is TGTGCCAGCAGCTTGGTGGGAGAAGCTAACTATGGCTACACCTTC. The encoded protein is CASSLVGEANYGYTF.